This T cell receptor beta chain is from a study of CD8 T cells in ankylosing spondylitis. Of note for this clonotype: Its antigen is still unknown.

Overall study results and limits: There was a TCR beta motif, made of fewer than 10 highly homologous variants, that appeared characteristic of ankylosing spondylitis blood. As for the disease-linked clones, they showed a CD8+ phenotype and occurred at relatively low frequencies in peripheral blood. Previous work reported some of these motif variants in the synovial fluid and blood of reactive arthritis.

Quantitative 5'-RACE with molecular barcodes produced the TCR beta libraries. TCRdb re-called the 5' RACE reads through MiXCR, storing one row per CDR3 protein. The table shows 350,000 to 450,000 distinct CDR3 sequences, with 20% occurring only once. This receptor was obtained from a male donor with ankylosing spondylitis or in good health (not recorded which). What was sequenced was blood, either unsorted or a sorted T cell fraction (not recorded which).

CDR3 residues: CASTTGTGYDTEAFF. Here the CDR3 DNA reads TGTGCCAGCACCACCGGGACAGGGTACGACACTGAAGCTTTCTTT. The chain uses TRBV12-3 or TRBV12-4 and TRBJ1-1, with TRBD1 matching over 9 bases. Unmatched junction bases numbered 9, after V lost 7 bases and J lost 3 bases. The CDR3 consists of 15 residues.